The 24 T cell receptor beta chains in this list originate from one sample, sequenced in a study of CD8 T cells in ankylosing spondylitis. TCRdb reprocessed the 5' RACE reads with MiXCR, giving one entry per CDR3 protein. The sample lists about 340,000 distinct CDR3 sequences, roughly 15% occurring once. Sequenced: blood, either unsorted or a sorted T cell fraction (not recorded which). These receptors originate from a male donor with ankylosing spondylitis or in good health (not recorded which).

V and J are TRBV7-9 and TRBJ2-7; D ambiguous. The CDR3 is made up of 15 amino acids. V shed 5 bases and J shed 3 bases, with 17 bases lying between them. Germline-derived CDR1 and CDR2 are SEHNR and FQNEAQ (reference sequence). The CDR3 loop reads CASSPLGKDDYEQYF. The CDR3 DNA follows: TGTGCCAGCAGCCCATTGGGCAAAGATGACTACGAGCAGTACTTC.

This chain connects TRBV7-7 to TRBJ2-3; D possibly matches TRBD1 or TRBD2 (5 bases each). Looked up from germline, CDR1 is SSHAT and CDR2 is FNYEAQ (reference sequence). Trimming removed 2 bases from V and 5 bases from J, with 14 bases in between. The CDR3 has 15 amino acids. The CDR3 here is CASSLTGGGGDTQYF. The CDR3 region has the DNA TGTGCCAGCAGCTTAACAGGTGGCGGAGGAGATACGCAGTATTTT.

J is TRBJ2-1 and V is TRBV4-2, with 13 bases lining up with TRBD2. The V gene's germline CDR1 is LGHNA and CDR2 YNFKEQ. The V segment lost 3 bases and the J segment 0 bases; nucleotides outside the gene matches: 8. The CDR3 consists of 19 residues. CDR3 amino acids: CASSHSLAGGLPSYNEQFF. CDR3 coding DNA: TGTGCCAGCAGCCACTCACTAGCGGGGGGGCTCCCCTCCTACAATGAGCAGTTCTTC.

The V gene is TRBV2, the J gene TRBJ2-2; D unclear. The CDR3 spans 15 residues. Per the germline V gene, CDR1 is SNHLY and CDR2 is FYNNEI. The V gene lost 2 bases and the J gene lost 1 base, with 8 bases spanning the gap. CDR3 coding DNA: TGTGCCAGCAGTGAAACAGCTCGGAACACCGGGGAGCTGTTTTTT. As protein: CASSETARNTGELFF.

J is TRBJ2-4 and V is TRBV11-3, with TRBD1 as a possible D gene (5 bases). Trimming pared 1 base from V and 2 bases from J, leaving 12 bases between. The CDR3 has 16 residues. CDR1 SGHNT and CDR2 YENEEA come from the germline V gene. The CDR3: CASSLGQGYPKNIQYF. The CDR3, as DNA: TGTGCCAGCAGCTTAGGGCAGGGTTATCCCAAAAACATTCAGTACTTC.

This chain joins TRBV10-3 and TRBJ2-7; D remains ambiguous. Germline V lookup: CDR1 ENHRY, CDR2 SYGVKD. The CDR3 spans 16 residues. V dropped 6 bases and J dropped 0 bases, with 18 bases sitting between them. Here the CDR3 DNA reads TGTGCCATCAGCCGAACGGCGGCAGCGAGCTCCTACGAGCAGTACTTC. It encodes CAISRTAAASSYEQYF.

This clonotype was seen a handful of times. The V gene is TRBV7-2, the J gene TRBJ2-1, with 7 positions matching TRBD2. J lost 0 bases, V lost 5 bases, and 7 bases had no gene match. The CDR3 loop spans 16 amino acids. Looked up from germline, CDR1 is SGHTA and CDR2 is FQGNSA. In nucleotides, the CDR3 is TGTGCCAGCAGCCCCCAACTAGCGAACTCCTACAATGAGCAGTTCTTC. This translates into CASSPQLANSYNEQFF.

This clonotype was observed a few times. This chain joins TRBV24-1 and TRBJ2-6; 7 bases line up with TRBD2. Trimming at V came to 6 bases and at J to 2 bases, leaving 12 bases not matched to a gene. The CDR3 is 18 amino acids. Germline loops: CDR1 KGHDR, CDR2 SFDVKD. The CDR3 DNA reads as TGTGCCACCAGTCCTGGGGGGGTGAAGGCGACTGGGGCCAACGTCCTGACTTTC. Amino acids: CATSPGGVKATGANVLTF.

The chain couples TRBV14 to TRBJ2-7; 10 nucleotides agree with TRBD1. Germline CDR1 is SGHDN and CDR2 is FVKESK. V lost 4 bases to trimming and J lost 7 bases; unmatched junction nucleotides: 10. This CDR3 comprises 15 residues. For the CDR3, the DNA is TGTGCCAGCAGCCCACGGTGGGGACAGGGGTATGAGCAGTACTTC. Protein product: CASSPRWGQGYEQYF.

CDR3 sequence reads: CASSPPGSQETQYF. CDR3 bases: TGTGCCAGCTCACCGCCGGGCTCCCAAGAGACCCAGTACTTC. The chain joins TRBV18 to TRBJ2-5; unclear D gene. CDR1 is KGHSH, CDR2 LQKENI, per germline. Trimming shortened V by 3 bases and J by 1 base, and 9 bases separated the two germline ends. There are 14 residues in the CDR3.

The chain couples TRBV27 to TRBJ2-3; D perhaps matches TRBD1 (7 bases). The CDR3 loop spans 16 amino acids. V dropped 3 bases and J dropped 0 bases, with 13 bases sitting between them. Looked up from germline, CDR1 is MNHEY and CDR2 is SMNVEV (reference sequence). The CDR3 region is CASSLGGTASTDTQYF. CDR3 sequence (DNA): TGTGCCAGCAGTTTGGGCGGGACAGCTAGCACAGATACGCAGTATTTT.

This clonotype was counted only a few times. The V and J genes are TRBV6-1 and TRBJ1-5; 8 bases fit TRBD1. The CDR3 loop spans 16 amino acids. Germline V CDR1 and CDR2: MNHNS, SASEGT. J gave up 7 bases and V 4 bases, and 12 bases lay outside the gene matches. The CDR3 coding sequence is TGTGCCAGCAGTGGAGGAGGCAGGGGGCTTCGACAGCCCCAGCATTTT. It is translated as CASSGGGRGLRQPQHF.

V gene TRBV11-2 combines with J gene TRBJ2-1; D remains unclear. The CDR3 contains 12 residues. V was pared by 5 bases and J by 5 bases, with 7 bases between. The germline CDR1 and CDR2 sequences are SGHAT and FQNNGV. The DNA for the CDR3 is TGTGCCAGCAGCCTCAACAACAATGAGCAGTTCTTC. This codes for CASSLNNNEQFF.

This clonotype was seen a few times. The chain employs TRBV11-2 and TRBJ1-1; 9 bases agree with TRBD1. The germline gives CDR1 SGHAT, CDR2 FQNNGV. The CDR3 covers 14 residues. The J segment lost 8 bases and the V segment lost 5 bases, leaving 9 bases of the junction unmatched. The CDR3 reads CASSTYTGGEEAFF. CDR3 DNA sequence: TGTGCCAGCAGCACCTACACAGGGGGCGAGGAAGCTTTCTTT.

This clonotype occurred a few times. The V and J genes are TRBV24-1 and TRBJ1-1; weak D call: TRBD1 (5 bases). The V gene lost 5 bases and the J gene lost 1 base, with 7 bases spanning the gap. Germline loops: CDR1 KGHDR, CDR2 SFDVKD. The CDR3 is 13 residues long. CDR3 in DNA: TGTGCCACCAGTGGCGGGGGGAACACTGAAGCTTTCTTT. Its protein is CATSGGGNTEAFF.

This clonotype was picked up a small number of times. V is TRBV2 and J is TRBJ2-2; no firm D call. The CDR3 has 16 residues. The V and J ends lost 6 bases and 1 base respectively, with 15 bases between them. The germline V gene has CDR1 SNHLY and CDR2 FYNNEI. The CDR3 loop reads CASSSSMGGNTGELFF. The CDR3 nucleotides read TGTGCCAGCAGCAGTTCAATGGGCGGGAACACCGGGGAGCTGTTTTTT.

The chain links TRBV13 to TRBJ2-2; D might be TRBD2 (6 bases). The V gene's germline CDR1 is PRHDT and CDR2 FYEKMQ (reference sequence). The V end was cut by 7 bases, the J end by 1 base, with 13 bases between. This CDR3 has 15 residues. The CDR3 loop is CASKGGSGNTGELFF. The CDR3 coding sequence is TGTGCCAGCAAAGGCGGTAGCGGGAACACCGGGGAGCTGTTTTTT.

This clonotype has a handful of counts. V and J are TRBV4-2 and TRBJ2-5, with TRBD2 matching over 10 bases. From germline, CDR1 is LGHNA and CDR2 YNFKEQ. The trim removed 6 bases at V and 5 bases at J, leaving 9 bases unmatched. The CDR3 covers 15 residues. CDR3 region: CASSVSPAGGETQYF. CDR3 DNA: TGTGCCAGCAGTGTCTCTCCAGCGGGAGGGGAGACCCAGTACTTC.

Only a few counts were recorded for this clonotype. This rearrangement joins TRBV5-1 to TRBJ2-1, with a possible D match to TRBD2 (7 bases). Per germline, CDR1 SGHRS and CDR2 YFSETQ. V was cut by 5 bases and J by 2 bases, with 14 bases left in between. The CDR3 runs to 15 residues. The CDR3 region has the DNA TGCGCCAGCAGGGCATGGGGGGGCCCCTACAATGAGCAGTTCTTC. Its translation is CASRAWGGPYNEQFF.

The J gene is TRBJ2-4, the V gene TRBV9, with 7 nucleotides matching TRBD2. Trimming took 2 bases from V and 7 from J; bases not matched to a gene: 3. The CDR3 spans 13 residues. Looked up from germline, CDR1 is SGDLS and CDR2 is YYNGEE. CDR3 protein: CASSVRGGNIQYF. CDR3 nucleotides: TGTGCCAGCAGCGTCCGGGGAGGGAACATTCAGTACTTC.

In nucleotides, the CDR3 is TGTGCCAGTAGTTTGGACGGGATTACCTACGAGCAGTACTTC. It encodes CASSLDGITYEQYF. The rearrangement joins TRBV19 to TRBJ2-7; tentative D call: TRBD2 (5 bases). The CDR3 totals 14 residues. V dropped 5 bases and J dropped 2 bases, with 13 bases sitting between them. Germline loops: CDR1 LNHDA, CDR2 SQIVND (reference sequence).

This clonotype was observed a handful of times. The rearrangement links TRBV20-1 to TRBJ2-3; 16 bases are a match to TRBD2. The CDR3 covers 16 residues. V lost 4 bases and J lost 7; bases outside the gene matches: 8. Germline CDR1 DFQATT, CDR2 SNEGSKA (reference sequence). The CDR3 nucleotides are TGCAGTGCTATTATCTCGGGACTAGCGGGAGGGAATACGCAGTATTTT. As protein: CSAIISGLAGGNTQYF.

This clonotype has a handful of counts. The chain employs TRBV5-1 and TRBJ1-1; no clear D gene. Germline lookup yields CDR1 SGHRS and CDR2 YFSETQ. Trimming removed 5 bases from V and 1 base from J, with 9 bases in between. CDR3 length: 13 residues. The CDR3 here is CASRFRENTEAFF. The CDR3 region has the DNA TGCGCCAGCAGATTCCGCGAGAACACTGAAGCTTTCTTT. Complete variable domain (other parts from reference TRBV5-1 and TRBJ1-1): KAGVTQTPRYLIKTRGQQVTLSCSPISGHRSVSWYQQTPGQGLQFLFEYFSETQRNKGNFPGRFSGRQFSNSRSEMNVSTLELGDSALYLCASRFRENTEAFFGQGTRLTVV.

This chain joins TRBV20-1 and TRBJ2-5; possibly TRBD1 or TRBD2 for D (7 bases each). CDR1 is DFQATT, CDR2 SNEGSKA, per germline (reference sequence). This CDR3 has 15 amino acids. With 2 bases removed from V and 3 bases from J, the gap between germline ends came to 16 bases. CDR3: CSARQGGSYKETQYF. CDR3 bases: TGCAGTGCTAGACAGGGGGGGAGCTACAAAGAGACCCAGTACTTC.